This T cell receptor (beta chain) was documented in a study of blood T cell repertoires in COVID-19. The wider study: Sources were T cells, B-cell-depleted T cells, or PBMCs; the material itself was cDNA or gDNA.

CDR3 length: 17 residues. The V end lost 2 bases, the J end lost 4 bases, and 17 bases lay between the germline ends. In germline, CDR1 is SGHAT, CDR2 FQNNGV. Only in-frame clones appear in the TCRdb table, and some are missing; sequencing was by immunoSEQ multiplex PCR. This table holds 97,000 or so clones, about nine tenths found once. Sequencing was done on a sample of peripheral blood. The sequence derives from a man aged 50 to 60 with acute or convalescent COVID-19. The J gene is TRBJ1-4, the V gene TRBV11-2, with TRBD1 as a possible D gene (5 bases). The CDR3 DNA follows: TGTGCCAGCAGCTTAAGAACTTTCGGCAGGGTTAATGAAAAACTGTTTTTT. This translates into CASSLRTFGRVNEKLFF.